The 5 T cell receptor beta chains below all came from one sample that was sequenced in a study of cytomegalovirus exposure and HLA in healthy donors. Data came from immunoSEQ multiplex PCR; TCRdb stores just in-frame clones and leaves some out. The data hold roughly 300,000 clones, with 86% observed a single time. Sequenced: PBMCs. The receptor set was obtained from a woman between 18 and 29 years old in good health and CMV-seronegative.

This chain connects TRBV27 to TRBJ1-1; 7 bases are shared with TRBD1. This CDR3 has 14 residues. In germline, CDR1 is MNHEY, CDR2 SMNVEV (reference sequence). The ends lost 10 bases at V and 4 bases at J; junction bases unmatched: 12. This chain's CDR3 is CAIRQGFESTEAFF. The CDR3 region has the DNA TGTGCCATTCGACAGGGTTTCGAGAGCACTGAAGCTTTCTTT.

This sequence joins TRBV7-2 and TRBJ2-7; TRBD2 matches 8 bases. Losses at the gene ends were 4 bases for V and 0 bases for J; bases not matched to a gene: 11. Per the germline V gene, CDR1 is SGHTA and CDR2 is FQGNSA. This CDR3 is 17 amino acids long. CDR3 in amino acids: CASSSQAGGPSSYEQYF. DNA of the CDR3: TGTGCCAGCAGCTCTCAGGCGGGAGGCCCATCCTCCTACGAGCAGTACTTC.

J is TRBJ2-7 and V is TRBV2, with D perhaps matching TRBD2 (5 bases). V was cut by 6 bases and J by 3 bases, with 15 bases left in between. The CDR3 has 14 amino acids. CDR1 and CDR2 (germline): SNHLY, FYNNEI. The CDR3 region is CASRPAREIYEQYF. The CDR3 DNA reads as TGTGCCAGCAGACCCGCAAGGGAGATCTACGAGCAGTACTTC.

This rearrangement joins TRBV5-4 to TRBJ2-4; weak D call: TRBD2 (5 bases). Germline V gives CDR1 SGHNT, CDR2 YYREEE (reference sequence). The CDR3 spans 14 residues. The V gene lost 1 base and the J gene lost 6 bases, with 11 bases spanning the gap. CDR3 coding DNA: TGTGCCAGCAGCTTGACCGGGGTTGGAAACATTCAGTACTTC. This translates into CASSLTGVGNIQYF.

The V gene is TRBV5-6, the J gene TRBJ2-7, with D possibly being TRBD1 (5 bases). Germline V gene data show CDR1 as SGHDT and CDR2 as YYEEEE. V was pared by 0 bases and J by 4 bases, with 14 bases between. The CDR3 totals 15 residues. CDR3 residues: CASSLDSGLSYEQYF. The CDR3 DNA reads TGTGCCAGCAGCTTGGATTCAGGGCTATCTTACGAGCAGTACTTC.